This T cell receptor (beta chain) was observed in a study of T cells after yellow fever vaccination (dated by TCRdb to about 2019). In terms of the full investigation: Libraries from fractions with low cell numbers were prepared with the SMART-Seq v4 Ultra Low Input RNA kit. To follow T-cell clones before and after primary and booster YFV17D yellow fever vaccination, bulk TCR alpha and beta repertoires were sequenced over time. Two healthy male donors made up the cohort, one aged 18 to 29 years and the other aged 30 to 40 years. Blood was collected at multiple timepoints before and after primary and secondary immunization, and bulk PBMC replicates and cell subsets were isolated.

The germline V gene encodes CDR1 LNHNV and CDR2 YYDKDF (reference sequence). The CDR3 covers 14 residues, taking in both the cysteine and the phenylalanine. Kept here is only the CDR3 DNA, which spans 42 bases and is read in frame from base 1. A distance of 10 bases separates the germline ends of V and J, which lose 1 base and 4 bases respectively. TCR cDNA was made using 5'RACE template switching, a step that added a universal primer site and unique molecular identifiers. cDNA synthesis was primed from both the TCR alpha and TCR beta constant segments. Libraries were amplified in two PCR steps, with sample barcodes and sequencing adapters added in the second step. Sequencing of libraries was done on Illumina HiSeq 2500 (2x100 bp) or NovaSeq (2x150 bp). Regarding the original processing steps: MIGEC was used to demultiplex reads and collapse the reads into UMI consensus sequences, and MiXCR was used for V(D)J alignment. Vaccine-responding clonotypes were identified with edgeR using replicate PBMC samples, with FDR below 0.01 and a log2 fold change above 5 up to day 15 being required. CD4 or CD8 identity was assigned to each bulk clonotype according to whether the clonotype was present at higher abundance in the sequenced CD4 repertoire or the sequenced CD8 repertoire. A clonotype counted as NS4B-specific if enriched at least 10-fold in dextramer-positive versus dextramer-negative fractions, with CD4-biased clonotypes left out. TCRdb reanalyzed the raw reads on its own, using fastp at Q25 for trimming and MiXCR for clone calling, and kept in-frame beta chains. One record per CDR3 amino acid sequence lists the most common genes and DNA. These V and J calls originate from TCRdb's pipeline instead of the authors' own analysis. This sample gives over 65,000 distinct CDR3 sequences in total; roughly 13% of them show up just once. Together, the top ten hold about 22% of the sample.

What the study reported, not specific to this receptor: Only a couple of donors were included in the study, so the extent to which the findings can be generalized is limited. Most clones expanded after primary vaccination were re-detected after the booster (about 95% of CD4 and roughly 85% of CD8), suggesting broad memory maintenance. The secondary T-cell response was found to be weaker but faster than the primary response, with a peak reached on day 5 rather than on day 15. A small share of clonotypes was detected in both CD4 and CD8 compartments, with the overlap likely arising from convergent recombination. Because abundant contaminating clonotypes from the bulk population could be contained in FACS-sorted repertoires, computational filtering was required.

The intended sense of this specimen's treatment or condition label: live attenuated yellow fever vaccine strain. A standard Ficoll-Paque protocol was used to isolate PBMCs from peripheral blood. Epitope-specific CD8 T cells were sorted with a dextramer loaded with the yellow fever NS4B epitope peptide, together with anti-CD3 and anti-CD8 staining. TriZol was used to extract RNA from bulk PBMCs, CD4 and CD8 fractions, and dextramer-positive and dextramer-negative fractions. Note on this clonotype: No base qualities exist here, and no much larger clone lies one base off it.

The chain links TRBV15 with TRBJ1-2, with the D gene too uncertain to name. This receptor was identified in a man younger than 35 who received the YFV17D yellow fever vaccine. The sequencing here drew on CD8+ T cells not binding an NS4B(214-222) dextramer, sorted from PBMCs, taken roughly 20 days after the first yellow fever vaccination. The cell subset or site label for this specimen denotes: NS4B epitope dextramer-negative CD8 T cells. The CDR3 here reads CATSRGESAYGYTF. The bases read TGTGCCACCAGCAGAGGGGAAAGTGCCTATGGCTACACCTTC.